This passage covers 26 T cell receptor beta chains from one sample sequenced in a study of early T cells in non-severe SARS-CoV-2 infection. Each CDR3 protein gets one entry after TCRdb re-called the 5' RACE reads with MiXCR. The sample carries tens of thousands of distinct CDR3 sequences, under 7.5% recorded once. This sample comprised whole blood, obtained at baseline. These TCRs come from an adult who was a healthcare worker with PCR-confirmed SARS-CoV-2 infection or an uninfected control (not recorded which).

There are many counts of this clonotype. The chain carries TRBV7-6 and TRBJ1-5; 10 nucleotides line up with TRBD1. Germline V gives CDR1 SGHVS, CDR2 FNYEAQ. The CDR3 runs to 17 residues. Germline trimming cut 1 base from V and 4 bases from J; bases unmatched to any gene: 7. The CDR3 region has the DNA TGTGCCAGCAGCTTAGTTCCGGGGACAGGGGCAAATCAGCCCCAGCATTTT. It is translated as CASSLVPGTGANQPQHF. Full variable domain (outside the CDR3, taken from reference TRBV7-6 and TRBJ1-5): GAGVSQSPRYKVTKRGQDVALRCDPISGHVSLYWYRQALGQGPEFLTYFNYEAQQDKSGLPNDRFSAERPEGSISTLTIQRTEQRDSAMYRCASSLVPGTGANQPQHFGDGTRLSIL.

V usage is TRBV15 and J usage is TRBJ2-2; 10 bases are shared with TRBD2. Germline V gene lookup returns CDR1 LNHNV and CDR2 YYDKDF (reference sequence). Unmatched junction bases numbered 7, after V lost 3 bases and J lost 6 bases. CDR3 length equals 16 residues. The CDR3 protein is CATSSDPSGGPGELFF. CDR3 nucleotide sequence: TGTGCCACCAGCAGTGACCCTAGCGGGGGTCCCGGGGAGCTGTTTTTT.

The table lists this clonotype with many counts. This may be a read error: a much more frequent sequence differs by one nucleotide. The V call is TRBV4-1, the J call TRBJ1-1; D remains ambiguous. Per the germline V gene, CDR1 is MGHRA and CDR2 is YSYEKL. CDR3 length: 14 residues. CDR3 residues: CASSQDRSGTEVFF. CDR3 DNA sequence: TGCGCCAGCAGCCAAGATCGGTCGGGCACTGAAGTTTTCTTT.

The sample holds many counts of this clonotype. The chain recombines TRBV11-3 with TRBJ2-2, with 12 bases that match TRBD2. Germline V CDR1 and CDR2: SGHNT, YENEEA. V was clipped by 5 bases and J by 0 bases; unmatched bases: 16. The length of the CDR3 is 21 residues. The CDR3 here is CASSTILAGGRYRPNTGELFF. The CDR3 DNA reads TGTGCCAGCAGCACCATTCTAGCGGGGGGGCGGTACAGGCCGAACACCGGGGAGCTGTTTTTT.

This clonotype was recorded at least ten times. The V gene is TRBV7-9, the J gene TRBJ2-5, with a tentative D call TRBD1 (5 bases). The CDR3 is 13 amino acids. Per the germline V gene, CDR1 is SEHNR and CDR2 is FQNEAQ (reference sequence). V lost 5 bases and J 3 bases, leaving 10 bases between the germline ends. The CDR3 sequence is CASSPDRKETQYF. The CDR3 nucleotides read TGTGCCAGCAGCCCAGACAGAAAAGAGACCCAGTACTTC.

This clonotype was counted many times. The genes are TRBV11-2 and TRBJ2-3; TRBD2 matches at 7 bases. The germline V gene has CDR1 SGHAT and CDR2 FQNNGV. This CDR3 has 16 amino acids. Germline trimming cut 0 bases from V and 0 bases from J; bases unmatched to any gene: 3. The CDR3 spells CASSLDPAGSTDTQYF. CDR3 DNA: TGTGCCAGCAGCTTAGATCCAGCGGGAAGCACAGATACGCAGTATTTT.

This clonotype has more than one count but fewer than ten. The CDR3 is CASSTANTEAFF. CDR3 DNA: TGTGCCAGCTCGACAGCGAACACTGAAGCTTTCTTT. This chain connects TRBV11-3 to TRBJ1-1; a possible D gene is TRBD1 (5 bases). Trimming shortened V by 8 bases and J by 1 base, and 8 bases separated the two germline ends. In germline, CDR1 is SGHNT, CDR2 YENEEA. This CDR3 is built from 12 residues.

This clonotype has at least ten counts. The rearrangement joins TRBV7-9 to TRBJ2-3, with D tentatively TRBD2 (5 bases). The V end lost 5 bases, the J end lost 4 bases, and 19 bases lay between the germline ends. Germline V gene lookup returns CDR1 SEHNR and CDR2 FQNEAQ (reference sequence). The CDR3 is made up of 16 amino acids. CDR3 loop: CASSATKPTGADTQYF. The CDR3 DNA sequence: TGTGCCAGCAGCGCCACTAAGCCCACCGGGGCAGATACGCAGTATTTT.

This rearrangement joins TRBV7-2 to TRBJ1-3; D not resolved. The CDR3 is 13 amino acids. V was shortened by 2 bases and J by 7 bases, with 9 bases between the two germline ends. CDR1 is SGHTA and CDR2 is FQGNSA in the germline V gene. The CDR3 protein is CASSLRQANTIYF. DNA of the CDR3: TGTGCCAGCAGCTTAAGGCAGGCGAACACCATATATTTT.

The chain carries TRBV12-3 or TRBV12-4 and TRBJ2-1, with 9 bases matching TRBD2. The junction had 4 bases not matched to a gene; V was cut back by 5 bases and J by 2 bases. The CDR3 loop spans 15 amino acids. In DNA form, the CDR3 reads TGTGCCAGCAGTCCGTCTAGCGGGGCCTACAATGAGCAGTTCTTC. Its translation is CASSPSSGAYNEQFF.

This clonotype was observed many times. This rearrangement joins TRBV12-3 or TRBV12-4 to TRBJ1-2; D perhaps matches TRBD1 (5 bases). Trimming removed 7 bases at V and 8 bases at J, with 23 bases between. The CDR3 runs 15 residues. CDR3 sequence (DNA): TGTGCCAGCACCCCAATGGGGCGGCTGAGGGGAGGCTACACCTTC. This encodes CASTPMGRLRGGYTF.

This chain joins TRBV6-2 or TRBV6-3 and TRBJ2-5, with unresolved D. In germline, CDR1 is MNHEY, CDR2 SVGEGT. The CDR3 spans 13 residues. Trimming cost V 5 bases and J 0 bases, with 7 bases left between them. CDR3 in DNA: TGTGCCAGCAGTGCCGACTACCAAGAGACCCAGTACTTC. Encoded protein: CASSADYQETQYF.

This clonotype showed up many times. The gene calls are TRBV4-1 and TRBJ2-5; 9 positions match TRBD2. Germline V CDR1 and CDR2: MGHRA, YSYEKL. The CDR3 has 17 amino acids. Germline trimming cut 0 bases from V and 0 bases from J; bases unmatched to any gene: 5. The DNA for the CDR3 is TGCGCCAGCAGCCAAGATTGGGCGGGGGGGTACCAAGAGACCCAGTACTTC. Translated: CASSQDWAGGYQETQYF.

V usage is TRBV7-6 and J usage is TRBJ2-1; 7 nucleotides match TRBD1. J lost 5 bases, V lost 5 bases, and 6 bases had no gene match. Germline V gives CDR1 SGHVS, CDR2 FNYEAQ. The CDR3 has 14 residues. The CDR3, as DNA: TGTGCCAGCAGCGGCCGGGACAGAAACAATGAGCAGTTCTTC. Residues: CASSGRDRNNEQFF.

This clonotype was observed many times. This chain links TRBV4-3 with TRBJ1-1; D uncertain. CDR1 is LGHNA and CDR2 is YSLEER in the germline V gene. This CDR3 has 14 amino acids. V was cut by 2 bases and J by 4 bases, with 11 bases left in between. The CDR3 here is CASSQSNTATEAFF. DNA for the CDR3: TGCGCCAGCAGCCAAAGCAACACCGCCACTGAAGCTTTCTTT.

The chain employs TRBV7-2 and TRBJ2-7; 10 nucleotides match TRBD1. The ends lost 6 bases at V and 1 base at J; junction bases unmatched: 6. CDR1 is SGHTA and CDR2 is FQGNSA in the germline V gene. The CDR3 sequence is 15 residues long. The DNA for the CDR3 is TGTGCCAGCAGTGAGGGGACAGGGGTTTCCTACGAGCAGTACTTC. It translates to CASSEGTGVSYEQYF.

This clonotype was counted ten times or more. In DNA form, the CDR3 reads TGCGCCAGCAGCCAAGAATTCCGGGGCCCATCTTTTCAGTTCTTC. Encoded protein: CASSQEFRGPSFQFF. The rearrangement uses TRBV4-3 and TRBJ2-1; D possibly uses TRBD1 or TRBD2 (5 bases each). The V end lost 0 bases, the J end lost 13 bases, and 19 bases lay between the germline ends. This CDR3 is built from 15 residues. Germline V CDR1 and CDR2: LGHNA, YSLEER.

This clonotype was detected many times. V and J are TRBV6-5 and TRBJ2-7; TRBD2 is a possible D gene (5 bases). The CDR3 is made up of 14 amino acids. Germline V gives CDR1 MNHEY, CDR2 SVGAGI. Trimming removed 8 bases from V and 2 bases from J, with 16 bases in between. This CDR3 reads CASWSRTSAYEQYF. CDR3 DNA: TGTGCCAGCTGGAGCCGGACTTCTGCCTACGAGCAGTACTTC.

This clonotype was seen many times. V usage is TRBV18 and J usage is TRBJ1-2, with 8 bases fitting TRBD1. The CDR3 length is 12 residues. CDR1 and CDR2 (germline): KGHSH, LQKENI. The J segment lost 8 bases and the V segment lost 3 bases, leaving 2 bases of the junction unmatched. The CDR3 region is CASSPTGEGYTF. As DNA, the CDR3 is TGTGCCAGCTCACCGACAGGGGAGGGCTACACCTTC.

In regard to this clonotype: This may come from a read error, since a much larger clone is one base off. This chain uses TRBV21-1 with TRBJ2-7; the D call of TRBD1 is as the table states it, not checked on the DNA. TRBV21-1 is a listed pseudogene. The CDR3 covers 14 residues. CDR3 sequence reads: CASTTGTHPYEQYF. CDR3 DNA: TGTGCCAGCACGACCGGGACACATCCCTACGAGCAGTACTTC.

The table lists this clonotype with many counts. The chain recombines TRBV29-1 with TRBJ2-1, with D possibly being TRBD2 (6 bases). The germline V gene has CDR1 SQVTM and CDR2 ANQGSEA. V dropped 6 bases and J dropped 0 bases, with 18 bases sitting between them. The CDR3 consists of 16 residues. The CDR3 DNA is TGCAGCGTAGGGTGGGGCGGGACCCGCTCCTACAATGAGCAGTTCTTC. Amino acid sequence: CSVGWGGTRSYNEQFF.

This clonotype was counted between two and nine times. V and J are TRBV18 and TRBJ1-6, with 8 bases matching TRBD1. The CDR3 runs 15 residues. Trimming cost V 4 bases and J 7 bases; bases outside gene matches: 6. Per the germline V gene, CDR1 is KGHSH and CDR2 is LQKENI. The CDR3 loop is CASSLGSGGNSPLHF. The CDR3 DNA is TGTGCCAGCTCACTCGGATCAGGGGGCAATTCACCCCTCCACTTT. The full variable domain, its missing parts supplied by reference TRBV18 and TRBJ1-6, is NAGVMQNPRHLVRRRGQEARLRCSPMKGHSHVYWYRQLPEEGLKFMVYLQKENIIDESGMPKERFSAEFPKEGPSILRIQQVVRGDSAAYFCASSLGSGGNSPLHFGNGTRLTVT.

V and J are TRBV3-1 and TRBJ2-2, with D perhaps matching TRBD2 (5 bases). Germline CDR1 and CDR2: LGHDT and YNNKEL (reference sequence). Trimming shortened V by 1 base and J by 4 bases, and 13 bases separated the two germline ends. The CDR3 contains 16 residues. The DNA for the CDR3 is TGTGCCAGCAGCCAAGTGAGGGTTCAGACCACCGGGGAGCTGTTTTTT. This sequence encodes CASSQVRVQTTGELFF.

The rearrangement uses TRBV30 and TRBJ2-1, with D perhaps given as TRBD1 or TRBD2 (5 bases each). Trimming shortened V by 3 bases and J by 7 bases, and 16 bases separated the two germline ends. The germline CDR1 and CDR2 sequences are GTSNPN and SVGIG (reference sequence). The CDR3 is made up of 14 amino acids. The CDR3 sequence is CAWRPRGRGNEQFF. CDR3 DNA: TGTGCCTGGAGGCCACGGGGCCGTGGGAATGAGCAGTTCTTC.

This clonotype was found a few times. This chain uses TRBV7-9 with TRBJ2-7, with 9 bases aligning to TRBD2. The V gene end was trimmed by 7 bases and the J gene end by 2 bases; junction bases not matched to a gene: 9. The CDR3 has 15 residues. Germline values: CDR1 SEHNR, CDR2 FQNEAQ (reference sequence). The CDR3 loop reads CASMLVAGATYEQYF. CDR3 nucleotides: TGTGCCAGCATGCTTGTAGCGGGGGCCACCTACGAGCAGTACTTC.

This clonotype was counted at least ten times. The rearrangement uses TRBV20-1 and TRBJ2-3; perhaps TRBD1 as D (6 bases). From germline, CDR1 is DFQATT and CDR2 SNEGSKA (reference sequence). The V end was cut by 3 bases, the J end by 4 bases, with 14 bases between. This CDR3 is 14 amino acids long. The CDR3: CSARVPGAPDTQYF. CDR3 nucleotides: TGCAGTGCTAGGGTGCCAGGGGCCCCAGATACGCAGTATTTT.